The rows below give T cell receptor beta chains drawn from one sample of a study of blood T cell repertoires in COVID-19. TCRdb keeps only in-frame clones here, not all; method: immunoSEQ multiplex PCR. The table lists about 75,000 clones, more than 75% of them singletons. Source material: peripheral blood. The receptors come from a human donor in a cohort sampled during active COVID-19. Each CDR3 is given with its conserved first and last residue. D genes are given only for firm matches. Only some rows state a clone size, as once, few, many or a class for expanded clones.

j_gene	v_gene	d_gene	abundance	CDR3aa	CDR3nt
TRBJ1-3	TRBV9	.	.	CASSVADTSGNTIYF	TGTGCCAGCAGCGTAGCCGACACCTCTGGAAACACCATATATTTT
TRBJ1-2	TRBV3-1/TRBV3-2	TRBD1	few	CASSRATGGYGYTF	TGTGCCAGCAGCCGCGCTACAGGGGGCTATGGCTACACCTTC
TRBJ2-5	TRBV27	TRBD2	.	CASSPGLAGGHQETQYF	TGTGCCAGCAGTCCGGGACTAGCGGGAGGTCATCAAGAGACCCAGTACTTC
TRBJ2-7	TRBV19	TRBD1	.	CASSRTGETYEQYF	TGTGCCAGTAGTCGGACAGGGGAGACCTACGAGCAGTACTTC
TRBJ1-4	TRBV3-1/TRBV3-2	.	.	CASSTGGKLFF	TGTGCCAGCAGCACTGGAGGAAAACTGTTTTTT
TRBJ1-1	TRBV2	TRBD1	.	CATDRDSRTEAFF	TGTGCCACCGATAGGGACAGCAGGACTGAAGCTTTCTTT
TRBJ2-5	TRBV2	TRBD2	.	CASSSGVAGGSETQYF	TGTGCCAGCAGCTCCGGTGTAGCGGGGGGATCAGAGACCCAGTACTTC
TRBJ1-5	TRBV12-2	.	many	CASRLPGVRGNQPQHF	TGTGCAAGTCGCTTACCAGGGGTGCGGGGCAATCAGCCCCAGCATTTT
TRBJ2-7	TRBV27	.	.	CASTPQGGLTYEQYF	TGTGCCAGCACCCCTCAAGGGGGTTTAACCTACGAGCAGTACTTC
TRBJ2-5	TRBV10-2	TRBD2	.	CASSDALAGGRETQYF	TGCGCCAGCAGTGACGCTCTAGCGGGGGGGAGGGAGACCCAGTACTTC
TRBJ2-5	TRBV9	TRBD1	.	CASSPDRGRQETQYF	TGTGCCAGCAGCCCGGACAGGGGGCGTCAAGAGACCCAGTACTTC
TRBJ1-1	TRBV6-5	TRBD1	once	CASSLNRGDTEAFF	TGTGCCAGCAGCCTGAACAGGGGCGACACTGAAGCTTTCTTT
TRBJ1-1	TRBV7-9	.	.	CASSLVTPGAEAFF	TGTGCCAGCAGCTTAGTTACCCCGGGGGCTGAAGCTTTCTTT
TRBJ1-2	TRBV27	.	.	CASSFRGHAFYGYTF	TGTGCCAGCAGTTTCAGGGGACACGCCTTCTATGGCTACACCTTC
TRBJ2-1	TRBV24-1	.	.	CATSARGGEQFF	TGTGCCACCAGTGCGAGGGGAGGAGAGCAGTTCTTC
TRBJ2-7	TRBV18	.	.	CASSPPTRFHEQYF	TGTGCCAGCTCACCACCAACTAGATTCCACGAGCAGTACTTC
TRBJ1-3	TRBV18	.	few	CASSPRSSGGAGNTIYF	TGTGCCAGCTCACCACGGTCGTCCGGGGGAGCTGGAAACACCATATATTTT
TRBJ1-1	TRBV6-1	.	.	CASSEIRGNTEAFF	TGTGCCAGCAGTGAAATAAGGGGGAACACTGAAGCTTTCTTT
TRBJ2-7	TRBV10-2	.	.	CASRNRAGLESSYEQYF	TGCGCCAGCAGGAACCGGGCGGGCCTCGAGAGCTCCTACGAGCAGTACTTC
TRBJ1-4	TRBV6-5	.	once	CASSYSGGKLFF	TGTGCCAGCAGTTACTCGGGGGGAAAACTGTTTTTT
TRBJ1-2	TRBV5-1	TRBD1	.	CASSPGQGPYGYTF	TGCGCCAGCAGCCCAGGACAGGGTCCCTATGGCTACACCTTC
TRBJ2-2	TRBV4-3	.	.	CASTAPRVGGELFF	TGCGCCAGCACCGCCCCTCGGGTTGGCGGGGAGCTGTTTTTT
TRBJ2-3	TRBV12-3/TRBV12-4	.	.	CASTVSSTDTQYF	TGTGCCAGCACAGTCTCTAGCACAGATACGCAGTATTTT
TRBJ2-6	TRBV6-2/TRBV6-3	.	.	CASSTPSVRGLRSGANVLTF	TGTGCCAGCAGCACCCCTTCGGTACGGGGTCTCCGCTCTGGGGCCAACGTCCTGACTTTC
TRBJ2-1	TRBV19	TRBD2	.	CASSTQLAGGRNEQFF	TGTGCCAGCAGTACTCAACTAGCGGGGGGGCGTAATGAGCAGTTCTTC
TRBJ1-1	TRBV6-6	TRBD1	few	CASRDRGLGTEAFF	TGTGCCAGCAGGGACAGGGGATTGGGGACTGAAGCTTTCTTT
TRBJ2-1	TRBV14	TRBD2	.	CASSQDMGLAGGTNPGEQFF	TGTGCCAGCAGCCAAGATATGGGACTAGCGGGGGGGACGAATCCGGGTGAGCAGTTCTTC
TRBJ1-1	TRBV6-5	.	.	CASTYQGNTEAFF	TGTGCCAGCACTTATCAGGGGAACACTGAAGCTTTCTTT
TRBJ2-5	TRBV12-3/TRBV12-4	.	.	CASSPVGAETQYF	TGTGCCAGCAGCCCTGTGGGGGCAGAGACCCAGTACTTC
TRBJ2-7	TRBV6-6	TRBD2	.	CASTGLADGYEQYF	TGTGCCAGCACTGGACTAGCGGACGGCTACGAGCAGTACTTC
TRBJ1-5	TRBV18	.	.	CASSPGGVKPQHF	TGTGCCAGCTCACCAGGGGGGGTCAAGCCCCAGCATTTT
TRBJ1-2	TRBV28	.	.	CASSPAGGTGYTF	TGTGCCAGCAGCCCGGCCGGGGGGACGGGCTACACCTTC
TRBJ2-3	TRBV9	.	.	CASSGGGPPDTQYF	TGTGCCAGCAGCGGGGGGGGGCCCCCAGATACGCAGTATTTT
TRBJ2-5	TRBV5-4	TRBD1	.	CASSRGTGYMETQYF	TGTGCCAGCAGCAGAGGGACAGGGTACATGGAGACCCAGTACTTC
TRBJ2-1	TRBV7-2	TRBD2	.	CASSSGGGRPSYNEQFF	TGTGCCAGCAGCTCTGGGGGGGGACGCCCTTCCTACAATGAGCAGTTCTTC
TRBJ1-1	TRBV7-2	.	few	CASTFPSLQGRTEAFF	TGTGCCAGCACCTTCCCCTCACTCCAGGGGCGGACTGAAGCTTTCTTT
TRBJ1-5	TRBV28	.	.	CASSFGGSFRSSQPQHF	TGTGCCAGCAGTTTCGGAGGGTCATTCAGGAGTAGTCAGCCCCAGCATTTT
TRBJ1-5	TRBV7-8	TRBD1	.	CASSLAAGGGNQPQHF	TGTGCCAGCAGCTTAGCCGCAGGGGGAGGCAATCAGCCCCAGCATTTT
TRBJ2-3	TRBV9	.	once	CASGPGGQSTDTQYF	TGTGCCAGCGGCCCCGGGGGTCAAAGCACAGATACGCAGTATTTT
TRBJ1-2	TRBV6-6	.	.	CASSYEGHGYGYTF	TGTGCCAGCAGTTACGAGGGACATGGCTATGGCTACACCTTC
TRBJ1-2	TRBV2	.	.	CASSEDRGFGYTF	TGTGCCAGCAGTGAAGATCGGGGATTTGGCTACACCTTC
TRBJ1-1	TRBV20-1	.	.	CSARPQREAFF	TGCAGTGCTAGACCCCAGCGTGAAGCTTTCTTT
TRBJ2-1	TRBV6-1	.	.	CASVRRDVNEQFF	TGTGCCAGCGTGAGGAGAGACGTGAATGAGCAGTTCTTC
TRBJ1-4	TRBV27	.	.	CASSSGLYNEKLFF	TGTGCCAGCAGTTCAGGACTTTATAATGAAAAACTGTTTTTT
TRBJ1-1	TRBV5-4	.	.	CASQTENTEAFF	TGTGCCAGCCAGACAGAGAACACTGAAGCTTTCTTT
TRBJ2-3	TRBV30	TRBD2	.	CAWGGLAGLTSTQYF	TGTGCCTGGGGGGGACTAGCGGGCCTAACTTCCACGCAGTATTTT
TRBJ2-1	TRBV10-3	.	.	CATRRAPARVEGEQFF	TGTGCCACCCGGAGGGCCCCGGCCAGGGTAGAGGGAGAGCAGTTCTTC
TRBJ1-1	TRBV20-1	TRBD1	.	CSARGTGGSAFF	TGCAGTGCTCGTGGGACAGGGGGATCAGCTTTCTTT
TRBJ2-1	TRBV29-1	TRBD2	.	CSVLMGRGGEQFF	TGCAGCGTACTGATGGGGAGGGGAGGTGAGCAGTTCTTC
TRBJ1-2	TRBV7-2	.	.	CASSLKPARGYTF	TGTGCCAGCAGCTTAAAACCCGCGCGAGGCTACACCTTC